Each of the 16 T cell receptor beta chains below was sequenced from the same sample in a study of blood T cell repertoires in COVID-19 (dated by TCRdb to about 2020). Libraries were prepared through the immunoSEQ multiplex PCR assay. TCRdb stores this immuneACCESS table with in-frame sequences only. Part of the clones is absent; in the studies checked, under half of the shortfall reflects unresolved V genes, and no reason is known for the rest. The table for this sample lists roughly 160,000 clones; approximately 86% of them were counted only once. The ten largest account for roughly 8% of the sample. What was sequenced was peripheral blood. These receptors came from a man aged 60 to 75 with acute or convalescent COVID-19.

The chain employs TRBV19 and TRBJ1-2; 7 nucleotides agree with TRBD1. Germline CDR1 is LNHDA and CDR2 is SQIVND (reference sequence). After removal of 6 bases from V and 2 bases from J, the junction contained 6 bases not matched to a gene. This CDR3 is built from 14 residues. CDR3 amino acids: CASSRGTVNYGYTF. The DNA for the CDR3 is TGTGCCAGTAGCAGGGGGACAGTCAACTATGGCTACACCTTC.

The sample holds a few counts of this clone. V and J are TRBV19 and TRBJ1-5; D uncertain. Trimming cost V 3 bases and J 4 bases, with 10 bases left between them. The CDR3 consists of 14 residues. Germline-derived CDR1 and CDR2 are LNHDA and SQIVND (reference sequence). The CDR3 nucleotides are TGTGCCAGTAGTATGAGGGAAGGGAATCAGCCCCAGCATTTT. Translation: CASSMREGNQPQHF.

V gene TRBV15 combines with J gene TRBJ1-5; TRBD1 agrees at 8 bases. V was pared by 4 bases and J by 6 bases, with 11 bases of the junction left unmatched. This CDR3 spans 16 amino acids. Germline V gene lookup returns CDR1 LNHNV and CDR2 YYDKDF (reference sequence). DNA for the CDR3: TGTGCCACCAGCACCAAACAGGGGGGCCGATTTCAGCCCCAGCATTTT. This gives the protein CATSTKQGGRFQPQHF.

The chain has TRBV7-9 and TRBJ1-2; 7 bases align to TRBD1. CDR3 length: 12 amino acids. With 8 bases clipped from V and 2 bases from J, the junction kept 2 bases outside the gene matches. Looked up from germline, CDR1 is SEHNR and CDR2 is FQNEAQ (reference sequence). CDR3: CASSGGNYGYTF. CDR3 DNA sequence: TGTGCCAGCTCAGGGGGAAACTATGGCTACACCTTC.

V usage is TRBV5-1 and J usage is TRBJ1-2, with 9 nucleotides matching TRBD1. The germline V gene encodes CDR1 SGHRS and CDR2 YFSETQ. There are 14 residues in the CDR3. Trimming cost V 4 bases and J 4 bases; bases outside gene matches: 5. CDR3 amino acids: CASSGEGQGYGYTF. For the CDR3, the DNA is TGCGCCAGCAGCGGAGAGGGACAGGGCTATGGCTACACCTTC.

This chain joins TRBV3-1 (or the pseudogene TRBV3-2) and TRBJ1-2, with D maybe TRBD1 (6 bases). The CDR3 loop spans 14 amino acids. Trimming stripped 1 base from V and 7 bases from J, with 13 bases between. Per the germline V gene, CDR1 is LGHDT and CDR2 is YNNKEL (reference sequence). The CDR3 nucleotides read TGTGCCAGCAGCCAAGTTCAGGGGATGGGTGGCTACACCTTC. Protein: CASSQVQGMGGYTF.

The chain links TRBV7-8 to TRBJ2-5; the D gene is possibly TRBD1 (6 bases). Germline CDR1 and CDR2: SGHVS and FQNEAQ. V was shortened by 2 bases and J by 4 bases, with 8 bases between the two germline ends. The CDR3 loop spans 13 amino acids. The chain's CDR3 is CASSLPGAETQYF. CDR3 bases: TGTGCCAGCAGCTTACCAGGGGCAGAGACCCAGTACTTC.

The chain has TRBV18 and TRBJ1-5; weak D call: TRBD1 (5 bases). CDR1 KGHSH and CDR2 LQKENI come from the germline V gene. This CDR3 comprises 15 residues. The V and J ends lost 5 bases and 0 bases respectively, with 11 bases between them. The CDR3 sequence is CASSSDRNSNQPQHF. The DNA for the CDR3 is TGTGCCAGCTCATCCGACAGAAATAGCAATCAGCCCCAGCATTTT.

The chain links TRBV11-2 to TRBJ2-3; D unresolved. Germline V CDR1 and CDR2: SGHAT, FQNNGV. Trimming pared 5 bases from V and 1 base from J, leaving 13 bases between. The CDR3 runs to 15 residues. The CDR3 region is CASSALAERTDTQYF. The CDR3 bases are TGTGCCAGCAGCGCCCTGGCGGAACGCACAGATACGCAGTATTTT.

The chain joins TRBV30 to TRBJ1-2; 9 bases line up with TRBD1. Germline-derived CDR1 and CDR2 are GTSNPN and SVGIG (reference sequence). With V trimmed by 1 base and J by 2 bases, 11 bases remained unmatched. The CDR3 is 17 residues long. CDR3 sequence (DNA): TGTGCCTGGAGTGGTGGGACAGGGCGGCAGAAAAACTATGGCTACACCTTC. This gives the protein CAWSGGTGRQKNYGYTF. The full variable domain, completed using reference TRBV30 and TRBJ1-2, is SQTIHQWPATLVQPVGSPLSLECTVEGTSNPNLYWYRQAAGRGLQLLFYSVGIGQISSEVPQNLSASRPQDRQFILSSKKLLLSDSGFYLCAWSGGTGRQKNYGYTFGSGTRLTVV.

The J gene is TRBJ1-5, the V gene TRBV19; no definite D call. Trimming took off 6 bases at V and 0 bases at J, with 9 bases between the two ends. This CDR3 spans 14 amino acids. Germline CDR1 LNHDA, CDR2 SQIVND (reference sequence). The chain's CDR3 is CASRKTLSNQPQHF. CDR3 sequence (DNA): TGTGCCAGTAGGAAGACACTTAGCAATCAGCCCCAGCATTTT.

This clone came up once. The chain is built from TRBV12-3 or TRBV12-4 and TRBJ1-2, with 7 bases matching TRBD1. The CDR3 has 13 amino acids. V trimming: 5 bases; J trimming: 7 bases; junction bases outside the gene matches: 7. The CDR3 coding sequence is TGTGCCAGCAGTGCTCGACAGGGCTTTGGCTACACCTTC. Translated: CASSARQGFGYTF.

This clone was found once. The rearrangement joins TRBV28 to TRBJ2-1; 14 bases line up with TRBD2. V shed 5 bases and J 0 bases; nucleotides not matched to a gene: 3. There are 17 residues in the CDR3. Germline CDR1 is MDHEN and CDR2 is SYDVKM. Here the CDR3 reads CASSGTSGRPSYNEQFF. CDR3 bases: TGTGCCAGCAGTGGGACTAGCGGGAGACCCTCCTACAATGAGCAGTTCTTC.

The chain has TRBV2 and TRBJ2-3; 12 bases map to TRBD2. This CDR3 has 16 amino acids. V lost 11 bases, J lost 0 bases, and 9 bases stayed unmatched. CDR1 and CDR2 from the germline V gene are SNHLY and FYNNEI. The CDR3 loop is CAGLAGGPSSTDTQYF. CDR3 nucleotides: TGTGCCGGTCTAGCGGGAGGGCCCTCAAGCACAGATACGCAGTATTTT.

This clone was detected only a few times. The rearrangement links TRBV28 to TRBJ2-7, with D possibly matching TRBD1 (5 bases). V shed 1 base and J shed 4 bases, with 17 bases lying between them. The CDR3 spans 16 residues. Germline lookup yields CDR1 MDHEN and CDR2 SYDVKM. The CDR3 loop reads CASSLSGLAGRYEQYF. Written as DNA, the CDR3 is TGTGCCAGCAGTTTATCGGGCCTGGCAGGGCGATACGAGCAGTACTTC.

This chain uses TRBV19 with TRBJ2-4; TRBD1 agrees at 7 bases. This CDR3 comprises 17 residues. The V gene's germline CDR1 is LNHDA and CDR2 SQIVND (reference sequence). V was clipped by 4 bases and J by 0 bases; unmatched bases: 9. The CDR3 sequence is CASSTSPDRLAKNIQYF. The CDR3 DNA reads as TGTGCCAGTAGTACCTCCCCGGACAGGCTAGCCAAAAACATTCAGTACTTC.